The T cell receptor beta chain described here comes from a study of cytotoxic CD8 clonotypes in ibrutinib-treated CLL. Study details: Patients gave response samples after a median about eleven months of treatment, range 6 to 36. When averaged across all of the samples, the counts came to roughly 240,000 productive templates and about 90,000 productive rearrangements.

The CDR3 contains 16 residues. J gave up 1 base and V 6 bases, and 9 bases lay outside the gene matches. CDR1 is SNHLY and CDR2 is FYNNEI in the germline V gene. Clones were sequenced by immunoSEQ multiplex PCR, and TCRdb holds only the in-frame ones, with some missing. The data show about 200,000 clones, approximately 79% seen once. The receptor was isolated from a human donor with chronic lymphocytic leukemia. The sequences come from PBMCs, collected after 12 months of ibrutinib treatment. The genes are TRBV2 and TRBJ2-1, with 7 bases lining up with TRBD2. The CDR3 nucleotides read TGTGCCAGCAGCGACATGCGCGGGAGTTCCTACAATGAGCAGTTCTTC. Its protein product is CASSDMRGSSYNEQFF. The entire variable domain, with the rest obtained from reference TRBV2 and TRBJ2-1, is as follows: EPEVTQTPSHQVTQMGQEVILRCVPISNHLYFYWYRQILGQKVEFLVSFYNNEISEKSEIFDDQFSVERPDGSNFTLKIRSTKLEDSAMYFCASSDMRGSSYNEQFFGPGTRLTVL.